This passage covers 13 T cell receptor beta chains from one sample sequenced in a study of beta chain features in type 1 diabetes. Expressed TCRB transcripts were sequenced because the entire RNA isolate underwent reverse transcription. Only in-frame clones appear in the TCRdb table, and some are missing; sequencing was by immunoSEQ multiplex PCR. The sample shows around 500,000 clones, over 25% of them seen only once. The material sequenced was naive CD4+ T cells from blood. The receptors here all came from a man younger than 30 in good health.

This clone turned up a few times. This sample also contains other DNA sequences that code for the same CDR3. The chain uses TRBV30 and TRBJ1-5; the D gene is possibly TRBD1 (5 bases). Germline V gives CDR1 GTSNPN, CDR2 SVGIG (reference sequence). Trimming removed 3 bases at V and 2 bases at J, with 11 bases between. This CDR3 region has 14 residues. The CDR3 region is CAWRGQGGNQPQHF. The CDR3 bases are TGTGCCTGGAGAGGCCAGGGTGGCAATCAGCCCCAGCATTTT.

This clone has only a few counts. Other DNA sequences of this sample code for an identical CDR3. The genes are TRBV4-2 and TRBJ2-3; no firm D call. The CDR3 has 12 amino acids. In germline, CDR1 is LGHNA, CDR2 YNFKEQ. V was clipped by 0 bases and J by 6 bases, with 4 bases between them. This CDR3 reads CASSQERDTQYF. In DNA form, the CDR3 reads TGTGCCAGCAGCCAAGAGAGGGATACGCAGTATTTT.

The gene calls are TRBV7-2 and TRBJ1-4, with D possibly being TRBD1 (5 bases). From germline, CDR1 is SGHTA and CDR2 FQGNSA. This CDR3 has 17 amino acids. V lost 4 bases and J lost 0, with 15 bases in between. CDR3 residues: CASSSRGVPATNEKLFF. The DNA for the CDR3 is TGTGCCAGCAGCTCCCGAGGGGTCCCTGCAACTAATGAAAAACTGTTTTTT.

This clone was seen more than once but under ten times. The CDR3 nucleotides read TGTGCCAGCAGCTCCGGGACAGGGGGCCTAGCGGGCTATCAGCCCCAGCATTTT. Its translation is CASSSGTGGLAGYQPQHF. The J gene is TRBJ1-5, the V gene TRBV5-6; 12 bases fit TRBD1. From germline, CDR1 is SGHDT and CDR2 YYEEEE. The CDR3 consists of 18 residues. Trimming removed 3 bases from V and 5 bases from J; junction bases left unmatched: 12. The full variable domain, with the rest looked up from reference TRBV5-6 and TRBJ1-5, is DAGVTQSPTHLIKTRGQQVTLRCSPKSGHDTVSWYQQALGQGPQFIFQYYEEEERQRGNFPDRFSGHQFPNYSSELNVNALLLGDSALYLCASSSGTGGLAGYQPQHFGDGTRLSIL.

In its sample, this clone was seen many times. Written as DNA, the CDR3 is TGCAGCGTGACAGGGGGAGGGGAGACCCAGTACTTC. Translating it yields CSVTGGGETQYF. The V call is TRBV29-1, the J call TRBJ2-5; TRBD1 agrees at 9 bases. The CDR3 has 12 amino acids. After removal of 6 bases from V and 5 bases from J, the junction contained 4 bases not matched to a gene. The V gene's germline CDR1 is SQVTM and CDR2 ANQGSEA.

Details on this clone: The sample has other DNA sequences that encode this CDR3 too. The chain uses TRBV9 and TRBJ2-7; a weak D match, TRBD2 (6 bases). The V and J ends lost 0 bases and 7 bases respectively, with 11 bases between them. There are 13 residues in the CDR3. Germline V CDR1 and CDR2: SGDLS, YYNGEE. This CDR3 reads CASSVAGGREQYF. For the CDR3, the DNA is TGTGCCAGCAGCGTAGCCGGGGGTAGGGAGCAGTACTTC.

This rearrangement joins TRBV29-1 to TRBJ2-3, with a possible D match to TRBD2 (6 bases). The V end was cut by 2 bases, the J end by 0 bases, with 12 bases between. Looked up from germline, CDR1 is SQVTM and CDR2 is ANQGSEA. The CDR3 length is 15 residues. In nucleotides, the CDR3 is TGCAGCGTTGAATACCAGGGACTCAGCACAGATACGCAGTATTTT. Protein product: CSVEYQGLSTDTQYF.

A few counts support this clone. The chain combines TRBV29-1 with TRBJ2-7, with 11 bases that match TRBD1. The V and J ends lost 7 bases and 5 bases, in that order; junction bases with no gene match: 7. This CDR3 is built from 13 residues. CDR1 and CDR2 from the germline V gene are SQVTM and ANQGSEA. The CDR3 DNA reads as TGCAGCGCCTGTCGGGACAGGGGGAACGAGCAGTACTTC. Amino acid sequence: CSACRDRGNEQYF.

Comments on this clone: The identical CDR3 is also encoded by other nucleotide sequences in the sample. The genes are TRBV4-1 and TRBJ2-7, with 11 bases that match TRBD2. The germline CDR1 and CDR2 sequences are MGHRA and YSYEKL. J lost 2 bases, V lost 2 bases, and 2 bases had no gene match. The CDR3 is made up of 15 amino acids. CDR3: CASSQLAGGTYEQYF. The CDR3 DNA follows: TGCGCCAGCAGCCAACTAGCGGGAGGAACCTACGAGCAGTACTTC.

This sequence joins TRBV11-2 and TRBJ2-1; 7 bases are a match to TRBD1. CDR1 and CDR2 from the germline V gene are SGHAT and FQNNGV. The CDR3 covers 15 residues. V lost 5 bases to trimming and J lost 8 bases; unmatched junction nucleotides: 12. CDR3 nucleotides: TGTGCCAGCAGCCTCGGGACCTCAAGGGGGCATGAGCAGTTCTTC. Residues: CASSLGTSRGHEQFF.

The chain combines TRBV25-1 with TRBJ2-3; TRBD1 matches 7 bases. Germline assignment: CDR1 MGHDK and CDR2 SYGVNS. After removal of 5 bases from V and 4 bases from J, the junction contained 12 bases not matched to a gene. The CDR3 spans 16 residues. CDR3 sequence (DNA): TGTGCCAGCAGTAAGGGACAGCGCTTACGGCCAGATACGCAGTATTTT. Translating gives CASSKGQRLRPDTQYF.

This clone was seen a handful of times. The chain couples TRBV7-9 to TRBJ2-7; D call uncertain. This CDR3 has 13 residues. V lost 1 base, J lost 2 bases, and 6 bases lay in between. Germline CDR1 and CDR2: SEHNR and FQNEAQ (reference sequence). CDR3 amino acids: CASSLDRAYEQYF. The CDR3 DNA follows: TGTGCCAGCAGCTTAGATCGGGCCTACGAGCAGTACTTC.

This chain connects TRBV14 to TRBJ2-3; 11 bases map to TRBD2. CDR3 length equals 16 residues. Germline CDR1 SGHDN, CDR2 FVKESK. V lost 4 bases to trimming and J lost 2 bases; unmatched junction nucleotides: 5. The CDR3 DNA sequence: TGTGCCAGCAGCCTCCGACTAGCGGGGATCACAGATACGCAGTATTTT. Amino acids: CASSLRLAGITDTQYF.